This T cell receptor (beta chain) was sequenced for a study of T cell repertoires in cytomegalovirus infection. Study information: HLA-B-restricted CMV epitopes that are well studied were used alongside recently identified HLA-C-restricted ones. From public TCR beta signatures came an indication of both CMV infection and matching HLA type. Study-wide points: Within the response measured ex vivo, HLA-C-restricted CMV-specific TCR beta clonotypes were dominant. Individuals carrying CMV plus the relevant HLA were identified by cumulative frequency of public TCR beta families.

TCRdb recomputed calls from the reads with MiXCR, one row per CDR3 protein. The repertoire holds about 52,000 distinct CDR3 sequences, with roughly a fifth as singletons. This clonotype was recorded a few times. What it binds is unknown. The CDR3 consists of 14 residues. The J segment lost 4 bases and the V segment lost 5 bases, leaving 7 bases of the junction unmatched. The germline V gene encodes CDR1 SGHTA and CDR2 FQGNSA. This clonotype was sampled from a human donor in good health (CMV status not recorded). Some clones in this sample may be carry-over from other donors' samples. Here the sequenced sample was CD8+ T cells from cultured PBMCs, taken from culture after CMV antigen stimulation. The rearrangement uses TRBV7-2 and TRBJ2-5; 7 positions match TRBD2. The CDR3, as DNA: TGTGCCAGCAGCCCGAGCGGGGTTGGAGAGACCCAGTACTTC. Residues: CASSPSGVGETQYF.